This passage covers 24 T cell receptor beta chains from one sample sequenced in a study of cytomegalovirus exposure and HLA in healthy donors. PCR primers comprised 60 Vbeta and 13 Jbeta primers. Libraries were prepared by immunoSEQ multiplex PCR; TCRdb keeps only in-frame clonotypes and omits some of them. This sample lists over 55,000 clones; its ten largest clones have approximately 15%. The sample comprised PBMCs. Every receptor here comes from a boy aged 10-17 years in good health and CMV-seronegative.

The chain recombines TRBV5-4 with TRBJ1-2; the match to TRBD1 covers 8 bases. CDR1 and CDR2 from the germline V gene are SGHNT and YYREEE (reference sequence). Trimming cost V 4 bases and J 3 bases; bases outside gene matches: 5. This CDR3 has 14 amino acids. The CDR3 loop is CASSVKTGDYGYTF. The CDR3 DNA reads TGTGCCAGCAGCGTAAAGACAGGGGACTATGGCTACACCTTC.

The CDR3 is CSVVNGIGYNEQFF. The CDR3 bases are TGCAGCGTTGTGAACGGGATCGGGTACAATGAGCAGTTCTTC. The V and J genes are TRBV29-1 and TRBJ2-1; the D gene is possibly TRBD2 (5 bases). Trimming cost V 4 bases and J 4 bases, with 14 bases left between them. The germline V gene encodes CDR1 SQVTM and CDR2 ANQGSEA. CDR3 size: 14 residues.

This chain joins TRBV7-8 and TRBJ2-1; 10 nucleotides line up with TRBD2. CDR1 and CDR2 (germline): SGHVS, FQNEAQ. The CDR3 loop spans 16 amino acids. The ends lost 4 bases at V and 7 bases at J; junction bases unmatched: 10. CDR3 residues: CASSSSWASGSNEQFF. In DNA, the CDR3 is TGTGCCAGCAGCTCATCATGGGCTAGCGGGAGTAATGAGCAGTTCTTC.

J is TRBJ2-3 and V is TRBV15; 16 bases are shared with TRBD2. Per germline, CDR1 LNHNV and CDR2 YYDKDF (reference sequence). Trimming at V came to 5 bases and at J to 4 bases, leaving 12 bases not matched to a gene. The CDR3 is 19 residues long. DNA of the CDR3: TGTGCCACCAGCCTCCCCCGGGGACTAGCGGGAGGGCCCTCAGATACGCAGTATTTT. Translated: CATSLPRGLAGGPSDTQYF.

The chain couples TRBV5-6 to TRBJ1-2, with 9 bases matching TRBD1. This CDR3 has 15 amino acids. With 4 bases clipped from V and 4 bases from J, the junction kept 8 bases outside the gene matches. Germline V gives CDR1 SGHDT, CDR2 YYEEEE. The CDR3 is CASSHLTGQGYGYTF. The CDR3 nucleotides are TGTGCCAGCAGCCATTTGACGGGACAGGGCTATGGCTACACCTTC.

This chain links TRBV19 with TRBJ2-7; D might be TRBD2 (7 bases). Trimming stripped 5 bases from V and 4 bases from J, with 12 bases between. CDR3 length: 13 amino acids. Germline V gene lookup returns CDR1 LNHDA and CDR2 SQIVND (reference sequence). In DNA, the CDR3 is TGTGCCAGTAGTCCGCGGGGGCAGTACGAGCAGTACTTC. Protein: CASSPRGQYEQYF.

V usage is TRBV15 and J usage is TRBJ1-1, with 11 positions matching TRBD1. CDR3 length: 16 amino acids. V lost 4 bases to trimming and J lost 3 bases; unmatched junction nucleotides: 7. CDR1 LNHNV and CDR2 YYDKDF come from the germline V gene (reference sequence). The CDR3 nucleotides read TGTGCCACCAGCAAACCGGACAGGGGGCCTGACACTGAAGCTTTCTTT. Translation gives CATSKPDRGPDTEAFF.

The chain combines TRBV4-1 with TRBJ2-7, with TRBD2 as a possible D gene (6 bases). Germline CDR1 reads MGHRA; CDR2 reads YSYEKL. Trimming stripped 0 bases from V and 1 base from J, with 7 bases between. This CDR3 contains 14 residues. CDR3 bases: TGCGCCAGCAGCCAAGATCGGGGGTCCTACGAGCAGTACTTC. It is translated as CASSQDRGSYEQYF.

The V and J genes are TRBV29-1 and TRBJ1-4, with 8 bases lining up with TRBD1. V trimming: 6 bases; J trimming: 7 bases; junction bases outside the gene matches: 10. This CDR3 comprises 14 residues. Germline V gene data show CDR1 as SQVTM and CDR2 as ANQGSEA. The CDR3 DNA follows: TGCAGCGTGGGGGGGACAGGATTGGGTGAAAAACTGTTTTTT. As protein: CSVGGTGLGEKLFF.

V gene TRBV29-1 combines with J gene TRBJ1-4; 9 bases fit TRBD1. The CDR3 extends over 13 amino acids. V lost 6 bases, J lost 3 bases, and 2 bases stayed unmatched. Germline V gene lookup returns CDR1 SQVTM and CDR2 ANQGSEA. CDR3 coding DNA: TGCAGCGTCCGGGACAGGGCTAATGAAAAACTGTTTTTT. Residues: CSVRDRANEKLFF.

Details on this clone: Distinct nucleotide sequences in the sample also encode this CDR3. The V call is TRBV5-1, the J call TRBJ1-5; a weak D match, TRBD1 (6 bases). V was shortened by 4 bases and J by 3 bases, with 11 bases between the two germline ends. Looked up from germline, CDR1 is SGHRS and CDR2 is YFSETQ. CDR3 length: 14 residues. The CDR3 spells CASSPTGNNQPQHF. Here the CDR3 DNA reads TGCGCCAGCAGCCCCACAGGGAACAATCAGCCCCAGCATTTT.

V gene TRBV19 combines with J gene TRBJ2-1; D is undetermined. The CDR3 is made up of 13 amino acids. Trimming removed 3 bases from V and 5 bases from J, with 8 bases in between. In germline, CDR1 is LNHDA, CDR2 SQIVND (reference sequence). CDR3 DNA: TGTGCCAGTAGTATTGTTAGAGACAATGAGCAGTTCTTC. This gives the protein CASSIVRDNEQFF.

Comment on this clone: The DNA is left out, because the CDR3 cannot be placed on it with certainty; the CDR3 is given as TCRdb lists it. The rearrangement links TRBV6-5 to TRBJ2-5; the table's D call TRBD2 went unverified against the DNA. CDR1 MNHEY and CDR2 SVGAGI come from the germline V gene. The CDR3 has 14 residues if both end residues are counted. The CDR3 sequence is CASSSMWGEGASNF.

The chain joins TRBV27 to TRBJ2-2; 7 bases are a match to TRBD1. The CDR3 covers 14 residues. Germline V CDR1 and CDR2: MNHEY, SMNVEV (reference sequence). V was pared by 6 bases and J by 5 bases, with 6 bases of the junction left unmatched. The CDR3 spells CASSQGVWTGELFF. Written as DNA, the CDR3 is TGTGCCAGCAGCCAGGGGGTTTGGACCGGGGAGCTGTTTTTT.

The CDR3 DNA is TGCGCCAGCAGCAGGGGCTACAATGAGCAGTTCTTC. Its translation is CASSRGYNEQFF. The chain is built from TRBV5-1 and TRBJ2-1, with a tentative D call TRBD1 (5 bases). This CDR3 contains 12 residues. The germline V and J ends were trimmed by 4 bases and 3 bases, with 5 bases remaining between them. Germline assignment: CDR1 SGHRS and CDR2 YFSETQ. The full variable domain, with the rest looked up from reference TRBV5-1 and TRBJ2-1, is KAGVTQTPRYLIKTRGQQVTLSCSPISGHRSVSWYQQTPGQGLQFLFEYFSETQRNKGNFPGRFSGRQFSNSRSEMNVSTLELGDSALYLCASSRGYNEQFFGPGTRLTVL.

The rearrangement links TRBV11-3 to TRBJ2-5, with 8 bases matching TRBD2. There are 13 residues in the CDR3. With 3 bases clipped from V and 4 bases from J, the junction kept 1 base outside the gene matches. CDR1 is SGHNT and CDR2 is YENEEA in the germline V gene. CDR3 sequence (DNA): TGTGCCAGCAGCTTCAGCGGGGGAGAGACCCAGTACTTC. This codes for CASSFSGGETQYF.

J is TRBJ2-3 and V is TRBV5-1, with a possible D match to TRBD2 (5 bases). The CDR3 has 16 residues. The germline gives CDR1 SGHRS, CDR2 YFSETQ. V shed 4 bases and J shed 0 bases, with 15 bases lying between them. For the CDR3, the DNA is TGCGCCAGCAGCGAAACCTTCGGAGGAAGCACAGATACGCAGTATTTT. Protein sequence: CASSETFGGSTDTQYF.

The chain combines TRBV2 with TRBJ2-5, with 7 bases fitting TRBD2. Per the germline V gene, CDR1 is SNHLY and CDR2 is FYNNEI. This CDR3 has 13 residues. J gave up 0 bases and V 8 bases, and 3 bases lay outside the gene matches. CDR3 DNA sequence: TGTGCCAGCGGGGGGGAGTACCAAGAGACCCAGTACTTC. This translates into CASGGEYQETQYF.

In DNA, the CDR3 is TGTGCCAGCAGCCGCAGGTCCCGGGACAGGGATGGGGCCACTGAAGCTTTCTTT. The encoded protein is CASSRRSRDRDGATEAFF. This sequence joins TRBV5-5 and TRBJ1-1; TRBD1 matches 9 bases. Germline V lookup: CDR1 SGHKS, CDR2 YYEKEE (reference sequence). The CDR3 has 18 residues. V lost 4 bases and J lost 4; bases outside the gene matches: 17. The full variable domain, in which reference TRBV5-5 and TRBJ1-1 provide the parts outside the CDR3, is DAGVTQSPTHLIKTRGQQVTLRCSPISGHKSVSWYQQVLGQGPQFIFQYYEKEERGRGNFPDRFSARQFPNYSSELNVNALLLGDSALYLCASSRRSRDRDGATEAFFGQGTRLTVV.

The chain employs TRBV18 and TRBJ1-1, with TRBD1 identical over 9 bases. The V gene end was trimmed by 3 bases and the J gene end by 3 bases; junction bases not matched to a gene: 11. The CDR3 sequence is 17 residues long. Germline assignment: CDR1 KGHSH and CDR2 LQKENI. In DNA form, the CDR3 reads TGTGCCAGCTCACCCTCCTCCACAGGGGGCCAATACACTGAAGCTTTCTTT. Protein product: CASSPSSTGGQYTEAFF.

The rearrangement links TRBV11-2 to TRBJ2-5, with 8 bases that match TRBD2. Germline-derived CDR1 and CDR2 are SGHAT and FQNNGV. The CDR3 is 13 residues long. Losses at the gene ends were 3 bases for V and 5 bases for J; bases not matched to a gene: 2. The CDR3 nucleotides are TGTGCCAGCAGCTTTAGCGGGGCGGAGACCCAGTACTTC. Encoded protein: CASSFSGAETQYF.

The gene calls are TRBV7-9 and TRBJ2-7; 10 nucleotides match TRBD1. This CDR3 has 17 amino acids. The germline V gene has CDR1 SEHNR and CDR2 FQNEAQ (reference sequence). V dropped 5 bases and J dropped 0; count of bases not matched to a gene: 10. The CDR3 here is CASSPGTGALNSYEQYF. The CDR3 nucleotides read TGTGCCAGCAGCCCGGGGACAGGGGCCCTAAACTCCTACGAGCAGTACTTC.

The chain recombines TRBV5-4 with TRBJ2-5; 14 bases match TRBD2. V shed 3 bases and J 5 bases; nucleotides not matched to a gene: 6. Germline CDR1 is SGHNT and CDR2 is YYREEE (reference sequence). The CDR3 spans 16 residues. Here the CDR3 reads CASSSGTSGRGETQYF. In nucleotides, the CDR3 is TGTGCCAGCAGCTCAGGGACTAGCGGGAGAGGCGAGACCCAGTACTTC.

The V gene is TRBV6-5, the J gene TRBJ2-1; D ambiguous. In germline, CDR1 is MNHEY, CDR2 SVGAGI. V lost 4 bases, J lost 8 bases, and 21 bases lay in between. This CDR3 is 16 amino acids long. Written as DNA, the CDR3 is TGTGCCAGCAGTTTTCTTCGGTTCTCGAGGTCGGATGAGCAGTTCTTC. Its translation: CASSFLRFSRSDEQFF.